These T cell receptor beta chains were read from a single sample in a study of OX40 agonist ivuxolimab in advanced cancers. TCRdb's table, derived via immunoSEQ multiplex PCR, lists solely in-frame clones and lacks some. The sample holds roughly 49,000 clones, approximately 79% seen once. The specimen was CD4+ or CD8+ T cells sorted from blood, collected in a trial of the OX40 agonist ivuxolimab. Receptor source: an adult with an advanced solid tumor such as melanoma, head and neck, liver or kidney cancer. CDR3s include the opening cysteine and the closing phenylalanine or tryptophan. Fields, in order: J gene, V gene, D gene, clone size, CDR3 protein, CDR3 DNA. D genes are given only for firm matches. For some rows the clone size is stated as once, few or many, or as a class when expanded; others skip it.

j_gene: TRBJ2-7
v_gene: TRBV7-8
d_gene: .
abundance: .
CDR3aa: CASSLEGSLRHEQYF
CDR3nt: TGTGCCAGCAGCTTAGAAGGTTCTTTACGGCACGAGCAGTACTTC

j_gene: TRBJ1-3
v_gene: TRBV15
d_gene: TRBD1
abundance: .
CDR3aa: CATATDREAGNTIYF
CDR3nt: TGTGCCACCGCGACAGACAGGGAAGCGGGAAACACCATATATTTT

j_gene: TRBJ1-2
v_gene: TRBV19
d_gene: .
abundance: .
CDR3aa: CASKISRGANYGYTF
CDR3nt: TGTGCCAGTAAAATCAGCAGGGGCGCTAACTATGGCTACACCTTC

j_gene: TRBJ2-3
v_gene: TRBV7-2
d_gene: .
abundance: .
CDR3aa: CASSIQGGADTQYF
CDR3nt: TGTGCCAGCAGCATACAGGGGGGGGCAGATACGCAGTATTTT

j_gene: TRBJ1-5
v_gene: TRBV6-6
d_gene: .
abundance: .
CDR3aa: CASSYVLEPQHF
CDR3nt: TGTGCCAGCAGTTACGTGTTGGAGCCCCAGCATTTT

j_gene: TRBJ2-3
v_gene: TRBV5-1
d_gene: TRBD1
abundance: .
CDR3aa: CASSFTGTGATDTQYF
CDR3nt: TGCGCCAGCAGCTTTACCGGGACAGGGGCAACAGATACGCAGTATTTT

j_gene: TRBJ2-5
v_gene: TRBV7-9
d_gene: .
abundance: medium-sized
CDR3aa: CASSLRSRTQYF
CDR3nt: TGTGCCAGCAGCCTCCGCTCACGGACCCAGTACTTC

j_gene: TRBJ2-3
v_gene: TRBV20-1
d_gene: .
abundance: .
CDR3aa: CSAPWVGTQYF
CDR3nt: TGCAGTGCGCCGTGGGTGGGTACGCAGTATTTT

j_gene: TRBJ2-3
v_gene: TRBV28
d_gene: .
abundance: .
CDR3aa: CASSSDGPLADTQYF
CDR3nt: TGTGCCAGCAGTTCGGACGGACCTCTTGCAGATACGCAGTATTTT

j_gene: TRBJ2-7
v_gene: TRBV7-8
d_gene: .
abundance: .
CDR3aa: CASSTGSGEQYF
CDR3nt: TGTGCCAGCAGCACGGGCTCGGGCGAGCAGTACTTC

j_gene: TRBJ2-2
v_gene: TRBV7-2
d_gene: TRBD1
abundance: .
CDR3aa: CASSSDRVTGELFF
CDR3nt: TGTGCCAGCAGCTCTGACAGGGTCACCGGGGAGCTGTTTTTT

j_gene: TRBJ1-2
v_gene: TRBV11-2
d_gene: TRBD1
abundance: .
CDR3aa: CASSLQGALANYGYTF
CDR3nt: TGTGCCAGCAGTCTTCAGGGGGCTTTAGCTAACTATGGCTACACCTTC

j_gene: TRBJ2-3
v_gene: TRBV29-1
d_gene: .
abundance: .
CDR3aa: CSVGVARESTDTQYF
CDR3nt: TGCAGCGTTGGGGTAGCCCGAGAGAGCACAGATACGCAGTATTTT

j_gene: TRBJ2-4
v_gene: TRBV11-2
d_gene: TRBD1
abundance: .
CDR3aa: CASSLYTGETTAKNIQYF
CDR3nt: TGTGCCAGCAGCTTATACACAGGGGAAACTACGGCCAAAAACATTCAGTACTTC

j_gene: TRBJ2-4
v_gene: TRBV2
d_gene: .
abundance: .
CDR3aa: CASSEASLAKNIQYF
CDR3nt: TGTGCCAGCAGTGAAGCCTCTTTAGCCAAAAACATTCAGTACTTC

j_gene: TRBJ1-6
v_gene: TRBV11-2
d_gene: .
abundance: .
CDR3aa: CASSSAGLGALHF
CDR3nt: TGTGCCAGCAGCTCAGCAGGCTTGGGGGCCCTCCACTTT

j_gene: TRBJ1-2
v_gene: TRBV19
d_gene: TRBD1
abundance: once
CDR3aa: CASSFRGQDYGYTF
CDR3nt: TGTGCCAGTAGTTTCAGGGGGCAGGACTATGGCTACACCTTC

j_gene: TRBJ2-7
v_gene: TRBV7-2
d_gene: .
abundance: .
CDR3aa: CASSLVGDSYEQYF
CDR3nt: TGTGCCAGCAGCTTAGTAGGCGACTCATACGAGCAGTACTTC

j_gene: TRBJ2-3
v_gene: TRBV4-1
d_gene: .
abundance: .
CDR3aa: CASSQDRGRARRSDTQYF
CDR3nt: TGCGCCAGCAGCCAAGATAGAGGTCGGGCTAGAAGATCCGATACGCAGTATTTT

j_gene: TRBJ1-2
v_gene: TRBV28
d_gene: TRBD1
abundance: .
CDR3aa: CASSRRGTGGGYGYTF
CDR3nt: TGTGCCAGCAGCCGGCGGGGGACAGGGGGTGGTTATGGCTACACCTTC

j_gene: TRBJ2-7
v_gene: TRBV19
d_gene: .
abundance: .
CDR3aa: CASSPERESYEQYF
CDR3nt: TGTGCCAGTAGTCCGGAGAGAGAGAGCTACGAGCAGTACTTC

j_gene: TRBJ2-1
v_gene: TRBV6-5
d_gene: .
abundance: .
CDR3aa: CASSVEIAYNEQFF
CDR3nt: TGTGCCAGCAGTGTCGAAATCGCCTACAATGAGCAGTTCTTC

j_gene: TRBJ1-4
v_gene: TRBV19
d_gene: .
abundance: .
CDR3aa: CASSMRGGEKLFF
CDR3nt: TGTGCCAGTAGTATGCGAGGGGGTGAAAAACTGTTTTTT

j_gene: TRBJ1-2
v_gene: TRBV11-2
d_gene: TRBD1
abundance: .
CDR3aa: CASSPLRTGGVLGYTF
CDR3nt: TGTGCCAGCAGCCCCCTCCGGACAGGGGGCGTTCTTGGCTACACCTTC

j_gene: TRBJ1-3
v_gene: TRBV14
d_gene: .
abundance: once
CDR3aa: CASNYKGLRNTIYF
CDR3nt: TGTGCCAGCAATTATAAGGGACTCCGAAACACCATATATTTT

j_gene: TRBJ2-7
v_gene: TRBV5-8
d_gene: TRBD2
abundance: .
CDR3aa: CASSFNIPLAGGTYEQYF
CDR3nt: TGTGCCAGCAGCTTTAACATCCCCTTAGCGGGAGGGACCTACGAGCAGTACTTC

j_gene: TRBJ2-2
v_gene: TRBV6-4
d_gene: .
abundance: .
CDR3aa: CASPRSGKDTGELFF
CDR3nt: TGTGCCAGTCCCCGGTCGGGGAAGGACACCGGGGAGCTGTTTTTT

j_gene: TRBJ2-3
v_gene: TRBV5-4
d_gene: TRBD2
abundance: .
CDR3aa: CASSTSGNTQYF
CDR3nt: TGTGCCAGCAGCACTAGCGGAAATACGCAGTATTTT

j_gene: TRBJ2-1
v_gene: TRBV19
d_gene: .
abundance: .
CDR3aa: CARNEQFF
CDR3nt: TGTGCCCGCAATGAGCAGTTCTTC

j_gene: TRBJ1-1
v_gene: TRBV7-9
d_gene: .
abundance: .
CDR3aa: CASSPPRGLGRTEAFF
CDR3nt: TGTGCCAGCAGCCCACCAAGGGGCCTTGGACGCACTGAAGCTTTCTTT

j_gene: TRBJ2-7
v_gene: TRBV7-9
d_gene: .
abundance: .
CDR3aa: CASSGRRIYEQYF
CDR3nt: TGTGCCAGCAGCGGCCGGCGGATCTACGAGCAGTACTTC

j_gene: TRBJ2-1
v_gene: TRBV15
d_gene: .
abundance: few
CDR3aa: CATSRDLAGAYNEQFF
CDR3nt: TGTGCCACCAGCAGAGATCTGGCAGGTGCCTACAATGAGCAGTTCTTC

j_gene: TRBJ2-7
v_gene: TRBV28
d_gene: .
abundance: .
CDR3aa: CAVTALYEQYF
CDR3nt: TGTGCCGTGACGGCCCTTTACGAGCAGTACTTC

j_gene: TRBJ2-7
v_gene: TRBV18
d_gene: TRBD2
abundance: once
CDR3aa: CASSPTSDSYEQYF
CDR3nt: TGTGCCAGCTCACCGACTAGCGACTCCTACGAGCAGTACTTC

j_gene: TRBJ1-2
v_gene: TRBV7-9
d_gene: .
abundance: .
CDR3aa: CATPGTKGGYTF
CDR3nt: TGTGCCACCCCAGGGACGAAAGGCGGCTACACCTTC

j_gene: TRBJ1-5
v_gene: TRBV5-4
d_gene: .
abundance: once
CDR3aa: CASSSGGGAGQPQHF
CDR3nt: TGTGCCAGCAGTTCTGGAGGGGGGGCCGGGCAGCCCCAGCATTTT

j_gene: TRBJ2-1
v_gene: TRBV5-6
d_gene: TRBD2
abundance: .
CDR3aa: CASSWGGLADNEQFF
CDR3nt: TGTGCCAGCAGCTGGGGGGGACTAGCGGACAATGAGCAGTTCTTC

j_gene: TRBJ2-2
v_gene: TRBV5-8
d_gene: .
abundance: .
CDR3aa: CASSLGGYGELFF
CDR3nt: TGTGCCAGCAGCTTGGGCGGGTACGGGGAGCTGTTTTTT

j_gene: TRBJ2-7
v_gene: TRBV2
d_gene: TRBD1
abundance: .
CDR3aa: CASVSGTGIYEQYF
CDR3nt: TGTGCCAGCGTGTCGGGGACAGGGATCTACGAGCAGTACTTC

j_gene: TRBJ2-5
v_gene: TRBV11-2
d_gene: TRBD2
abundance: .
CDR3aa: CASSPSVPSGGEETQYF
CDR3nt: TGTGCCAGCAGCCCTAGCGTCCCTAGCGGGGGTGAAGAGACCCAGTACTTC

j_gene: TRBJ2-1
v_gene: TRBV4-3
d_gene: .
abundance: .
CDR3aa: CASSRLTGTFPINEQFF
CDR3nt: TGCGCCAGCAGCCGATTGACCGGGACTTTCCCCATAAATGAGCAGTTCTTC

j_gene: TRBJ2-5
v_gene: TRBV27
d_gene: TRBD2
abundance: .
CDR3aa: CASSRIAGGPETQYF
CDR3nt: TGTGCCAGCAGTAGAATAGCGGGAGGGCCGGAGACCCAGTACTTC

j_gene: TRBJ2-1
v_gene: TRBV28
d_gene: TRBD2
abundance: .
CDR3aa: CASSLWGLAGSRNEQFF
CDR3nt: TGTGCCAGCAGTTTATGGGGTCTAGCGGGGTCGCGAAATGAGCAGTTCTTC

j_gene: TRBJ1-4
v_gene: TRBV5-1
d_gene: .
abundance: .
CDR3aa: CASSLDQPTGKLFF
CDR3nt: TGCGCCAGCAGCTTGGATCAGCCGACGGGGAAACTGTTTTTT

j_gene: TRBJ2-3
v_gene: TRBV10-2
d_gene: .
abundance: .
CDR3aa: CASSRWTDTQYF
CDR3nt: TGCGCCAGCAGTAGGTGGACAGATACGCAGTATTTT

j_gene: TRBJ1-1
v_gene: TRBV5-4
d_gene: .
abundance: few
CDR3aa: CASSRRLTNTEAFF
CDR3nt: TGTGCCAGCAGCCGAAGACTGACGAACACTGAAGCTTTCTTT